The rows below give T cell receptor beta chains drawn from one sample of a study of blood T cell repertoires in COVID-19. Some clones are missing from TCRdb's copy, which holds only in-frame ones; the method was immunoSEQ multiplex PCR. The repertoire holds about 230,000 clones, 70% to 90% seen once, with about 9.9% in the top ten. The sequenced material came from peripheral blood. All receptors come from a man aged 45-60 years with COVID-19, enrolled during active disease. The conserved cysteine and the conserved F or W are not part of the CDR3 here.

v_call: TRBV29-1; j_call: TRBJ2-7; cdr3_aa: SVVVQVYEQY
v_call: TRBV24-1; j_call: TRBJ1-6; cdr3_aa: ATSANNRDSPLH
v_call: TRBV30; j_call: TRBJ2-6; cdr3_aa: AWRWSSGANVLT
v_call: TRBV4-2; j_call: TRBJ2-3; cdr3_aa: ASSQEGGGSFTDTQY
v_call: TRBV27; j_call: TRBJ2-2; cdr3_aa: ASSLIFTGELF
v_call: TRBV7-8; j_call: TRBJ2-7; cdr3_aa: ASSWTSGSYEQY
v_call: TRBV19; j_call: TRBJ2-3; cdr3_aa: ASSIPPTTGGLTDTQY
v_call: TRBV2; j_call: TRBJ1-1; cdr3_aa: ASSELGVSTEAF
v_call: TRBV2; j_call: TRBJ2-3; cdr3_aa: ASSDPSGHTDTQY
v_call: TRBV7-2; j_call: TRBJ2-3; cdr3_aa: ASTELAGTFTDTQY
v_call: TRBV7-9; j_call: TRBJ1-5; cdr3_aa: ASSNHRDRGFPGTQH
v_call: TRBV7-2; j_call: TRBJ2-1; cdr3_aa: ASSLAPGDSIGEQF
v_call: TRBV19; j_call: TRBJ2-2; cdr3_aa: ASSIAGFSGELF
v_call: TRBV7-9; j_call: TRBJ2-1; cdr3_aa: ASSLGYRNNEQF
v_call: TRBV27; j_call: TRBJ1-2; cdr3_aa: ASSFRGASGYT
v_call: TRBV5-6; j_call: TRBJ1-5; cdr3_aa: ASSLAGGVSNQPQH
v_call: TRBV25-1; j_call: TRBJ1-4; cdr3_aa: ASSEGQTETKLF
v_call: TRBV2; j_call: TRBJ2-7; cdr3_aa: ASSERGISSYEQY
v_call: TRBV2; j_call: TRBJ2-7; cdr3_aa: ASSARTGQGWYEQY
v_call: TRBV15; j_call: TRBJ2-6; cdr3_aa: ATSRERGSGANVLT
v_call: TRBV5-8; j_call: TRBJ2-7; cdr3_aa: ASSLGGVYEQY
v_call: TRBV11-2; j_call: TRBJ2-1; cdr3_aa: ASSTYKRGKGWNEQF
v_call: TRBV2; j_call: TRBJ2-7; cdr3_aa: ASSDTGGTYEQY
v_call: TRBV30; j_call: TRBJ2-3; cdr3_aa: AWSRGQGNTDTQY
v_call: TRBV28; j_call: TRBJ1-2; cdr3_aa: ASSPGQGAYGYT
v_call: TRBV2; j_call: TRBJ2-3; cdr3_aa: ASSGPGTGGLHTQY
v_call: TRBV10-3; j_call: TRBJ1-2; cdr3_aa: AISPDRGTNYGYT
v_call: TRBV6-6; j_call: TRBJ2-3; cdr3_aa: ASSFTTDTQY
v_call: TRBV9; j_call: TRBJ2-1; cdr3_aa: ASSVEDRDREF
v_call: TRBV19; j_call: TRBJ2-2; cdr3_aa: ASSLGWTSGGNTGELF
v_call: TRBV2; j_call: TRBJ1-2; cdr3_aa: ASSDSERYGYT
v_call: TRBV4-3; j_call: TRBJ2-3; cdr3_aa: ASSQELAGGGPSTDTQY
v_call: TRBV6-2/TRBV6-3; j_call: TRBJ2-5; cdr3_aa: ASSRDRGLQTQY
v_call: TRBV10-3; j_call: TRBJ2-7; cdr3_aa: AISDPTATSYEQY
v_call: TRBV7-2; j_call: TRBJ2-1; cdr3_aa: ASSLVELRYYNEQF
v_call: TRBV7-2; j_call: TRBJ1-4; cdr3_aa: ASRRNGGTTNEKLF